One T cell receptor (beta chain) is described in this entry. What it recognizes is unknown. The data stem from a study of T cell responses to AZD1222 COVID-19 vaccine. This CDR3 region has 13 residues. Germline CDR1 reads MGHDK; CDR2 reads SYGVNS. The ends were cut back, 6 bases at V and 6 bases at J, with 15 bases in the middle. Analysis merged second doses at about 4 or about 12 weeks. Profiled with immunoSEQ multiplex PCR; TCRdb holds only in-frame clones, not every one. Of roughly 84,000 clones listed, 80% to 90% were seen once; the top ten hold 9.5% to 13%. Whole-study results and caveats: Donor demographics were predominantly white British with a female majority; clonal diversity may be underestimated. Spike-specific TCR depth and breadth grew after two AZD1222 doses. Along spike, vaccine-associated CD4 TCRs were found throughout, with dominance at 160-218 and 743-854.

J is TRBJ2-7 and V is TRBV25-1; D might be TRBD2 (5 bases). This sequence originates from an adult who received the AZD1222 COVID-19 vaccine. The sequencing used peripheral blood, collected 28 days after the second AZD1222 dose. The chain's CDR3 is CASRRGLSAEQYF. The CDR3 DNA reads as TGTGCCAGCAGAAGAGGACTGAGCGCCGAGCAGTACTTC.